This T cell receptor beta chain was identified during a study of T cells in Graves' hyperthyroidism and ophthalmopathy. Using RNA transcripts as the source, TCR beta CDR3 regions were amplified. Using the HTBI primer set, a first-round RT-PCR was run on the TCR CDR3. TCRdb re-derived calls from the multiplex PCR reads in MiXCR, one entry per CDR3 protein. The sample has about 640,000 distinct CDR3 sequences; around 21% are singletons. Material: blood. The source is a man younger than 45 with Graves' ophthalmopathy.

The CDR3 protein is CAFGEAPRVDEQYF. CDR3 DNA: TGTGCCTTCGGCGAGGCTCCCAGAGTTGATGAGCAGTACTTC. V and J are TRBV6-4 and TRBJ2-7; D uncertain. The CDR3 loop spans 14 amino acids. Germline V lookup: CDR1 MRHNA, CDR2 SNTAGT. Trimming pared 11 bases from V and 7 bases from J, leaving 24 bases between.